What follows are 23 T cell receptor beta chains derived from one specimen sequenced in a study of blood T cell repertoires in COVID-19. Method: immunoSEQ multiplex PCR; TCRdb's copy keeps in-frame clones and lacks some. The data contain about 370,000 clones, more than 75% of them singletons. Material for sequencing was peripheral blood. Receptor source: a woman under 40 with COVID-19, enrolled during active disease.

CDR3 region: CASSPPPGISSYEQYF. The CDR3 coding sequence is TGTGCCAGCAGCCCCCCGCCCGGGATTAGCTCCTACGAGCAGTACTTC. The gene calls are TRBV28 and TRBJ2-7; TRBD2 is a possible D gene (5 bases). The CDR3 covers 16 residues. CDR1 is MDHEN and CDR2 is SYDVKM in the germline V gene. Trimming shortened V by 6 bases and J by 0 bases, and 18 bases separated the two germline ends. Using reference TRBV28 and TRBJ2-7 for the parts outside the CDR3, the full variable domain is DVKVTQSSRYLVKRTGEKVFLECVQDMDHENMFWYRQDPGLGLRLIYFSYDVKMKEKGDIPEGYSVSREKKERFSLILESASTNQTSMYLCASSPPPGISSYEQYFGPGTRLTVT.

This chain uses TRBV24-1 with TRBJ2-3, with no clear D. This CDR3 spans 12 amino acids. The germline V gene has CDR1 KGHDR and CDR2 SFDVKD. V gave up 1 base and J gave up 5 bases, with 3 bases separating them. The CDR3 spells CATSDFGDTQYF. DNA for the CDR3: TGTGCCACCAGTGATTTCGGAGATACGCAGTATTTT.

This clone was recorded a few times. The genes are TRBV4-3 and TRBJ2-3; 10 bases match TRBD2. V dropped 5 bases and J dropped 4; count of bases not matched to a gene: 12. The CDR3 loop spans 17 amino acids. Per the germline V gene, CDR1 is LGHNA and CDR2 is YSLEER. The CDR3 DNA reads as TGCGCCAGCAGCACGGGAATAGCGGGAGGTCGTGCAGATACGCAGTATTTT. Its protein is CASSTGIAGGRADTQYF.

CDR3: CASSLLQTGELFF. CDR3 nucleotides: TGTGCCAGCAGCTTATTACAGACCGGGGAGCTGTTTTTT. This sequence joins TRBV11-2 and TRBJ2-2; no clear D gene. Germline lookup yields CDR1 SGHAT and CDR2 FQNNGV. V lost 2 bases and J 5 bases, leaving 6 bases between the germline ends. This CDR3 has 13 amino acids.

The rearrangement links TRBV24-1 to TRBJ2-3, with TRBD1 identical over 7 bases. V shed 4 bases, J shed 4 bases, and the junction held 4 bases outside the gene matches. The CDR3 runs to 14 residues. The germline gives CDR1 KGHDR, CDR2 SFDVKD. The CDR3 DNA reads TGTGCCACCAGTGACCGACAGGGTTCAGATACGCAGTATTTT. This sequence encodes CATSDRQGSDTQYF.

This rearrangement joins TRBV7-6 to TRBJ1-3; D is perhaps TRBD1 (6 bases). Per the germline V gene, CDR1 is SGHVS and CDR2 is FNYEAQ. The CDR3 has 15 residues. V lost 6 bases and J lost 2, with 14 bases in between. CDR3 in amino acids: CASSTGLGTGNTIYF. In DNA form, the CDR3 reads TGTGCCAGCAGTACAGGGCTGGGAACTGGAAACACCATATATTTT.

This chain uses TRBV30 with TRBJ2-7; 9 positions agree with TRBD1. Germline lookup yields CDR1 GTSNPN and CDR2 SVGIG (reference sequence). Trimming cost V 5 bases and J 2 bases; bases outside gene matches: 4. This CDR3 spans 13 amino acids. The CDR3 spells CAWVGQGTYEQYF. Here the CDR3 DNA reads TGTGCCTGGGTAGGACAGGGGACCTACGAGCAGTACTTC.

This chain connects TRBV5-1 to TRBJ2-1; maybe TRBD2 (5 bases). V was clipped by 4 bases and J by 6 bases, with 14 bases between them. Germline V lookup: CDR1 SGHRS, CDR2 YFSETQ. CDR3 length: 14 amino acids. DNA for the CDR3: TGCGCCAGCAGCGCCCCCGGGGAGCTCAATGAGCAGTTCTTC. This gives the protein CASSAPGELNEQFF.

The chain has TRBV9 and TRBJ1-2; 8 bases map to TRBD1. This CDR3 comprises 14 residues. The V segment lost 6 bases and the J segment 4 bases; nucleotides outside the gene matches: 8. Germline V CDR1 and CDR2: SGDLS, YYNGEE. The CDR3 is CASTSGGPSYGYTF. As DNA, the CDR3 is TGTGCCAGCACCTCAGGGGGCCCCAGCTATGGCTACACCTTC. Full variable domain (missing parts from reference TRBV9 and TRBJ1-2): DSGVTQTPKHLITATGQRVTLRCSPRSGDLSVYWYQQSLDQGLQFLIQYYNGEERAKGNILERFSAQQFPDLHSELNLSSLELGDSALYFCASTSGGPSYGYTFGSGTRLTVV.

In nucleotides, the CDR3 is TGTGCCAGCAGCCGACCGCTAGCGCTCCCCTGGGAGCAGTACTTC. It specifies CASSRPLALPWEQYF. The rearrangement uses TRBV28 and TRBJ2-7, with a weak D call TRBD2 (6 bases). Trimming shortened V by 6 bases and J by 7 bases, and 22 bases separated the two germline ends. Germline CDR1 and CDR2: MDHEN and SYDVKM. The CDR3 spans 15 residues. Looking up the rest from reference TRBV28 and TRBJ2-7 gives the full variable domain: DVKVTQSSRYLVKRTGEKVFLECVQDMDHENMFWYRQDPGLGLRLIYFSYDVKMKEKGDIPEGYSVSREKKERFSLILESASTNQTSMYLCASSRPLALPWEQYFGPGTRLTVT.

This clone has a single count. The CDR3 loop reads CAWGTTGVNSPLHF. In DNA form, the CDR3 reads TGTGCCTGGGGGACCACAGGGGTCAATTCACCCCTCCACTTT. The gene calls are TRBV30 and TRBJ1-6; 7 bases map to TRBD1. This CDR3 spans 14 amino acids. Germline V lookup: CDR1 GTSNPN, CDR2 SVGIG (reference sequence). V shed 5 bases, J shed 7 bases, and the junction held 8 bases outside the gene matches. The entire variable domain, with the rest obtained from reference TRBV30 and TRBJ1-6, is as follows: SQTIHQWPATLVQPVGSPLSLECTVEGTSNPNLYWYRQAAGRGLQLLFYSVGIGQISSEVPQNLSASRPQDRQFILSSKKLLLSDSGFYLCAWGTTGVNSPLHFGNGTRLTVT.

Points on this clone: The sample holds other DNA sequences that translate to the same CDR3. The V call is TRBV5-1, the J call TRBJ1-5; maybe TRBD1 (5 bases). The CDR3 runs 14 residues. V lost 2 bases and J lost 2, with 8 bases in between. Germline CDR1 reads SGHRS; CDR2 reads YFSETQ. CDR3 sequence: CASSLRGGNQPQHF. The CDR3 DNA is TGCGCCAGCAGCTTAAGGGGTGGCAATCAGCCCCAGCATTTT.

The rearrangement links TRBV5-1 to TRBJ1-4, with TRBD1 matching 8 bases. The CDR3 spans 20 residues. Germline CDR1 SGHRS, CDR2 YFSETQ. V trimming: 0 bases; J trimming: 6 bases; junction bases outside the gene matches: 19. The chain's CDR3 is CASSLVNRGRRAPADEKLFF. In DNA form, the CDR3 reads TGCGCCAGCAGCTTGGTTAACAGGGGGAGGCGGGCCCCCGCCGATGAAAAACTGTTTTTT.

V usage is TRBV6-4 and J usage is TRBJ2-7; 9 bases match TRBD1. The CDR3 totals 16 residues. In germline, CDR1 is MRHNA, CDR2 SNTAGT. The ends lost 3 bases at V and 5 bases at J; junction bases unmatched: 11. In DNA, the CDR3 is TGTGCCAGCAGTGATTCGGACAGGGGTGAGACCCACGAGCAGTACTTC. This encodes CASSDSDRGETHEQYF.

This clone was detected only a few times. V usage is TRBV5-5 and J usage is TRBJ2-7; 11 nucleotides match TRBD2. Trimming at V came to 4 bases and at J to 1 base, leaving 4 bases not matched to a gene. CDR3 length: 15 amino acids. CDR1 SGHKS and CDR2 YYEKEE come from the germline V gene (reference sequence). CDR3 protein: CASSQTSGTSYEQYF. In DNA, the CDR3 is TGTGCCAGCAGCCAGACTAGCGGGACGTCCTACGAGCAGTACTTC.

This clone was seen a handful of times. The V gene is TRBV19, the J gene TRBJ1-1; D unresolved. Deletions cut 1 base from V and 2 bases from J, with 8 bases between. The germline gives CDR1 LNHDA, CDR2 SQIVND (reference sequence). The CDR3 is 14 amino acids. CDR3 bases: TGTGCCAGTAGTATAGTAGGCGGAAACACTGAAGCTTTCTTT. The encoded protein is CASSIVGGNTEAFF.

The gene calls are TRBV10-3 and TRBJ2-6; 7 bases are shared with TRBD1. Germline V gene lookup returns CDR1 ENHRY and CDR2 SYGVKD. The length of the CDR3 is 18 residues. V shed 4 bases, J shed 0 bases, and the junction held 9 bases outside the gene matches. For the CDR3, the DNA is TGTGCCATCAGTGCATATGGACAGGCCTCCTCTGGGGCCAACGTCCTGACTTTC. Translated: CAISAYGQASSGANVLTF.

The chain couples TRBV28 to TRBJ2-4; no definite D call. This CDR3 is 16 amino acids long. Germline loops: CDR1 MDHEN, CDR2 SYDVKM. The V end was cut by 2 bases, the J end by 0 bases, with 11 bases between. This CDR3 is CASSLPNAVAKNIQYF. CDR3 nucleotides: TGTGCCAGCAGTTTACCGAATGCAGTAGCCAAAAACATTCAGTACTTC.

This chain uses TRBV4-1 with TRBJ1-2; D gene uncertain. Germline assignment: CDR1 MGHRA and CDR2 YSYEKL. The length of the CDR3 is 15 residues. The V gene lost 0 bases and the J gene lost 0 bases, with 8 bases spanning the gap. This CDR3 is CASSQDPGTNYGYTF. The CDR3 DNA sequence: TGCGCCAGCAGCCAAGATCCCGGGACTAACTATGGCTACACCTTC.

The gene calls are TRBV7-6 and TRBJ1-2, with 7 nucleotides matching TRBD1. Germline CDR1 and CDR2: SGHVS and FNYEAQ. The CDR3 is made up of 15 amino acids. The ends lost 5 bases at V and 4 bases at J; junction bases unmatched: 10. CDR3 DNA sequence: TGTGCCAGCAGCATCCGGGACAGAGACCCCTATGGCTACACCTTC. This encodes CASSIRDRDPYGYTF.

The V and J genes are TRBV24-1 and TRBJ2-6, with TRBD2 identical over 13 bases. Germline CDR1 and CDR2: KGHDR and SFDVKD. V trimming: 4 bases; J trimming: 2 bases; junction bases outside the gene matches: 4. The CDR3 runs 18 residues. The CDR3 region has the DNA TGTGCCACCAGTGACAGGACTAGCGGGAGACCTGGGGCCAACGTCCTGACTTTC. Its translation is CATSDRTSGRPGANVLTF.

V gene TRBV9 combines with J gene TRBJ2-2; D remains unclear. In germline, CDR1 is SGDLS, CDR2 YYNGEE. The V end was cut by 3 bases, the J end by 7 bases, with 10 bases between. The CDR3 covers 13 residues. DNA of the CDR3: TGTGCCAGCAGCGGACGAAGAGGCGGGGAGCTGTTTTTT. It encodes CASSGRRGGELFF.

The genes are TRBV27 and TRBJ2-1; D call uncertain. V was shortened by 3 bases and J by 0 bases, with 9 bases between the two germline ends. This CDR3 is built from 15 residues. Germline-derived CDR1 and CDR2 are MNHEY and SMNVEV (reference sequence). CDR3 nucleotides: TGTGCCAGCAGTTTGTGGTGGAGCTCCTACAATGAGCAGTTCTTC. Residues: CASSLWWSSYNEQFF.